Described below is a single T cell receptor beta chain sequence and its context. This sample was taken from a study of blood T cell repertoires in COVID-19. Overall study: T cells, B-cell-depleted T cells, or PBMCs provided the cDNA or gDNA that served as material.

Here immunoSEQ multiplex PCR was the method, and the copy in TCRdb shows in-frame clones only, minus some. Here the sample spans roughly 380,000 clones, less than 85% being singletons. The junction had 1 base not matched to a gene; V was cut back by 4 bases and J by 6 bases. This CDR3 is built from 12 residues. Germline V gene sequence: CDR1 MNHEY, CDR2 SMNVEV (reference sequence). The sequenced material came from peripheral blood. The chain joins TRBV27 to TRBJ2-7, with 9 bases fitting TRBD1. The clonotype was recovered from a woman aged 18-30 years with acute or convalescent COVID-19. CDR3 nucleotide sequence: TGTGCCAGCAGTTCGGACAGGGGCGAGCAGTACTTC. Its protein product is CASSSDRGEQYF.